Listed below are T cell receptor beta chains from one sample, sequenced in a study of blood T cell repertoires in COVID-19. Data came from immunoSEQ multiplex PCR; TCRdb stores just in-frame clones and leaves some out. Here the sample spans approximately 400,000 clones, 70% to 90% being singletons. The sample consisted of peripheral blood. These receptor sequences come from a woman in her forties or fifties with COVID-19, enrolled during active disease. The CDR3 runs from the conserved cysteine through the conserved F or W. D genes are given only for firm matches.

TRBV3-1/TRBV3-2,TRBJ1-2,TRBD1,CASRPLTGIDGYTF
TRBV2,TRBJ1-1,.,CASSKRTEGTEAFF
TRBV18,TRBJ2-2,TRBD1,CASSLGQGWNTGELFF
TRBV7-9,TRBJ1-1,.,CASSPRYSEAFF
TRBV29-1,TRBJ1-1,.,CSVEVGLRGGTEAFF
TRBV7-2,TRBJ2-3,.,CASSLTGSPSTDTQYF
TRBV19,TRBJ2-6,TRBD1,CASSSTGVISGANVLTF
TRBV5-4,TRBJ2-3,.,CASSLKQAITDTQYF
TRBV3-1/TRBV3-2,TRBJ2-7,.,CASSQDPSGEQYF
TRBV5-1,TRBJ1-1,.,CASSFPEGGLNTEAFF
TRBV5-1,TRBJ2-5,TRBD1,CASSPKGQGFGSEETQYF
TRBV4-2,TRBJ1-2,.,CASSPRQGPDYGYTF
TRBV30,TRBJ1-5,TRBD1,CAWSVDREPDQPQHF
TRBV29-1,TRBJ2-7,TRBD1,CSARGTGAYEQYF
TRBV7-7,TRBJ2-2,.,CASSLPASGGGELFF
TRBV5-6,TRBJ2-7,.,CASSLVGGPNEQYF
TRBV19,TRBJ2-7,TRBD2,CASSASGSSYEQYF
TRBV2,TRBJ2-7,.,CASIGGGDEQYF
TRBV27,TRBJ2-6,.,CASIQDSGANVLTF
TRBV6-5,TRBJ1-5,TRBD1,CASRETGFGPQHF
TRBV6-5,TRBJ1-2,TRBD1,CASSRTGRRNGYTF